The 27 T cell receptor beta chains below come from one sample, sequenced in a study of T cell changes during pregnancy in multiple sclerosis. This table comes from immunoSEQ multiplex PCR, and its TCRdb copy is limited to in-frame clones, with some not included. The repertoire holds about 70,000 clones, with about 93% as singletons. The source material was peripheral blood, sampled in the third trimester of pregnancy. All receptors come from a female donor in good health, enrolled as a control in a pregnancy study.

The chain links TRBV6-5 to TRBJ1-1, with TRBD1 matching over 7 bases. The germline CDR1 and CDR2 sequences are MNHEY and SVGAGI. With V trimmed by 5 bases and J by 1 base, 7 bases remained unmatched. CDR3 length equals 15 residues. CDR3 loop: CASSRLGTANTEAFF. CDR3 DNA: TGTGCCAGCAGTCGACTCGGGACAGCGAACACTGAAGCTTTCTTT.

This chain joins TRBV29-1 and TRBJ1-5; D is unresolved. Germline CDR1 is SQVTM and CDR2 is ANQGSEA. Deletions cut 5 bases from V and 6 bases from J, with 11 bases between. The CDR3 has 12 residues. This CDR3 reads CSVRVVGQPQHF. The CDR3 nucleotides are TGCAGCGTTCGGGTTGTAGGTCAGCCCCAGCATTTT.

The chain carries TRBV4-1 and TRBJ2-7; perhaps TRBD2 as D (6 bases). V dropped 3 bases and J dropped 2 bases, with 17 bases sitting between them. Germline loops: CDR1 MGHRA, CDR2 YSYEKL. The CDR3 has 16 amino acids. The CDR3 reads CASSQAPGVSTYEQYF. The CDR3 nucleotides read TGCGCCAGCAGCCAGGCCCCGGGGGTTTCAACCTACGAGCAGTACTTC.

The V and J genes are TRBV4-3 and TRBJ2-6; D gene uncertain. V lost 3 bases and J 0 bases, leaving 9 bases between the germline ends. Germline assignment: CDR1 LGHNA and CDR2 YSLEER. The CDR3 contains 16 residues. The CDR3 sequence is CASSQNRGSGANVLTF. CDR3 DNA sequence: TGCGCCAGCAGCCAGAACCGAGGCTCTGGGGCCAACGTCCTGACTTTC.

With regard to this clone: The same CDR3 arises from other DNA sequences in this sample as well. In DNA form, the CDR3 reads TGTGCCAGCTCACCCGGACAGAACACTGAAGCTTTCTTT. Its protein product is CASSPGQNTEAFF. The chain uses TRBV18 and TRBJ1-1; maybe TRBD1 (5 bases). Trimming removed 3 bases from V and 1 base from J, with 6 bases in between. The CDR3 is made up of 13 amino acids. Germline CDR1 reads KGHSH; CDR2 reads LQKENI.

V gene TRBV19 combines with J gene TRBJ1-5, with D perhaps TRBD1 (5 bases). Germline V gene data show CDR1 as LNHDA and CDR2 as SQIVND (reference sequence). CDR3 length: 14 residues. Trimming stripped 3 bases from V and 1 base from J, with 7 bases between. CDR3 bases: TGTGCCAGTAGTATGGCAGGGAGCAATCAGCCCCAGCATTTT. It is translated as CASSMAGSNQPQHF.

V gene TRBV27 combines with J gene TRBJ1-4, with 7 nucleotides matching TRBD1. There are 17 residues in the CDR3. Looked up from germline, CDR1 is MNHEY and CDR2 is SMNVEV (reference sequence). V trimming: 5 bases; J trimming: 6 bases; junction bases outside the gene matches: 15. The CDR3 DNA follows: TGTGCCAGCAGTCCAGCAGGGGGTGGGGTGGAATATGAAAAACTGTTTTTT. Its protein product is CASSPAGGGVEYEKLFF. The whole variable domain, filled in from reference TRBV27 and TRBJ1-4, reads EAQVTQNPRYLITVTGKKLTVTCSQNMNHEYMSWYRQDPGLGLRQIYYSMNVEVTDKGDVPEGYKVSRKEKRNFPLILESPSPNQTSLYFCASSPAGGGVEYEKLFFGSGTQLSVL.

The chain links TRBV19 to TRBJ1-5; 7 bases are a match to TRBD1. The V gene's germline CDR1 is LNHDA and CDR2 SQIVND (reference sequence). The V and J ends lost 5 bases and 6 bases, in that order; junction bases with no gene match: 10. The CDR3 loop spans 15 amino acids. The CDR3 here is CASSSKTGLSQPQHF. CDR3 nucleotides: TGTGCCAGTAGTTCCAAGACAGGGCTGAGTCAGCCCCAGCATTTT.

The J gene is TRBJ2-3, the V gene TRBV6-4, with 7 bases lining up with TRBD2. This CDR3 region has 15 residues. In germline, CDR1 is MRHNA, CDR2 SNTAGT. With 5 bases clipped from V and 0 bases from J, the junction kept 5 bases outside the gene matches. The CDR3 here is CASSLTGLSTDTQYF. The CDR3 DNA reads TGTGCCAGCAGTCTCACGGGACTAAGCACAGATACGCAGTATTTT.

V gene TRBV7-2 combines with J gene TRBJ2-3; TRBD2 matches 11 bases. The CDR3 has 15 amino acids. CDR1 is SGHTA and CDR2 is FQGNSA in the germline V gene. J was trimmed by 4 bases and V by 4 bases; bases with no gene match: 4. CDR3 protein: CASSSHSGGADTQYF. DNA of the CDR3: TGTGCCAGCAGCTCCCATAGCGGGGGGGCAGATACGCAGTATTTT.

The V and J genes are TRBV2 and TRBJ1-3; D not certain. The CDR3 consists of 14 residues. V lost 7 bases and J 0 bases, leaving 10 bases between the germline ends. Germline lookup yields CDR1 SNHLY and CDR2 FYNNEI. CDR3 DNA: TGTGCCAGCATTTTCCAGTTCTCTGGAAACACCATATATTTT. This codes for CASIFQFSGNTIYF.

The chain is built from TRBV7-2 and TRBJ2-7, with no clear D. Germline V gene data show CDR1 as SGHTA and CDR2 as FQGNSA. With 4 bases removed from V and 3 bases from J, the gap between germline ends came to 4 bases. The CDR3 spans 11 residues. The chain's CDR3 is CASSSNYEQYF. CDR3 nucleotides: TGTGCCAGCAGCTCAAACTACGAGCAGTACTTC.

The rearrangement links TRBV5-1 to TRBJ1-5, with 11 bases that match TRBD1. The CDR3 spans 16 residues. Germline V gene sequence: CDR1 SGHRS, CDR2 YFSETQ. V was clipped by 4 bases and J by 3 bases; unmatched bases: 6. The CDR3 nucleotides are TGCGCCAGCAGCCCCGGGACAGGGGGATTCAATCAGCCCCAGCATTTT. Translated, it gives CASSPGTGGFNQPQHF.

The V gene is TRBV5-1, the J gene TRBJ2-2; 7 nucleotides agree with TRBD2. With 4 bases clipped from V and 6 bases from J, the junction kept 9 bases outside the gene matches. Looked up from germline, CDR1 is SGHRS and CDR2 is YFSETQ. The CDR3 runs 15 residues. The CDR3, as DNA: TGCGCCAGCAGCCCGGGGGACTACCCTCCCGGGGAGCTGTTTTTT. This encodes CASSPGDYPPGELFF.

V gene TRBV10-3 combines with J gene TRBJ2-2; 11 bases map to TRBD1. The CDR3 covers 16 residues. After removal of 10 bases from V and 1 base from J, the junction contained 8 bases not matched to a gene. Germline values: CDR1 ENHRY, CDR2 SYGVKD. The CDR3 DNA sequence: TGTGCCACCCGACCGGGACAGGGGGAGAACACCGGGGAGCTGTTTTTT. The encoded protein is CATRPGQGENTGELFF.

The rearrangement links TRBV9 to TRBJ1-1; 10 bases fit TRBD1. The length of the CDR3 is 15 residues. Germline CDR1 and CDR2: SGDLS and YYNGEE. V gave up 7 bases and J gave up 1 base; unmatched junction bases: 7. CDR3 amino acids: CASARDRGGNTEAFF. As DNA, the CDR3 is TGTGCCAGCGCGAGGGACAGGGGAGGGAACACTGAAGCTTTCTTT.

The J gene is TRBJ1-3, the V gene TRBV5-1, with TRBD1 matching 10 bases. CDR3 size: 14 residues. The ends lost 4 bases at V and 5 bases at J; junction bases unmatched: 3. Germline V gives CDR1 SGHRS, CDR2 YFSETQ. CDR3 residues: CASSVGQGRNTIYF. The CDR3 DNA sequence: TGCGCCAGCAGCGTGGGACAGGGGCGAAACACCATATATTTT.

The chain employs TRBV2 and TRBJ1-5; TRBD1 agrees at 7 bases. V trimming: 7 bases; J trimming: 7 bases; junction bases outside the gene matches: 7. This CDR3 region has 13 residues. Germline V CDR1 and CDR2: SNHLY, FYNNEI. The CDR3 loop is CASISQGYQPQHF. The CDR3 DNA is TGTGCCAGCATTTCACAGGGGTACCAGCCCCAGCATTTT.

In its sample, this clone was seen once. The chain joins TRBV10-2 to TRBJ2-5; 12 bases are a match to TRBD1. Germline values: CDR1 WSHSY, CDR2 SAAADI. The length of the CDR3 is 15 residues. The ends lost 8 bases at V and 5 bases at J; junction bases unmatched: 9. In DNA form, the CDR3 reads TGCGCCAGCGCGGGACAGGGGGCGCCCGTGGAGACCCAGTACTTC. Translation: CASAGQGAPVETQYF.

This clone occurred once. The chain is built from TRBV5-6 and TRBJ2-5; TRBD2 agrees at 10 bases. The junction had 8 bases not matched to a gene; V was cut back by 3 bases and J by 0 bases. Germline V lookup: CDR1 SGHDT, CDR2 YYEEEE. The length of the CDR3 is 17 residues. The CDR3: CASSWETSGPYQETQYF. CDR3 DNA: TGTGCCAGCAGCTGGGAGACTAGCGGGCCGTACCAAGAGACCCAGTACTTC.

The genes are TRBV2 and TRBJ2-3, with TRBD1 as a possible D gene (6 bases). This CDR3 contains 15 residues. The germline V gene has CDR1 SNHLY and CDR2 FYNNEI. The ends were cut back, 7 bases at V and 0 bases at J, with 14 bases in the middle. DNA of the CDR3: TGTGCCAGCACGCACCGGGACACGAGCACAGATACGCAGTATTTT. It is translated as CASTHRDTSTDTQYF.

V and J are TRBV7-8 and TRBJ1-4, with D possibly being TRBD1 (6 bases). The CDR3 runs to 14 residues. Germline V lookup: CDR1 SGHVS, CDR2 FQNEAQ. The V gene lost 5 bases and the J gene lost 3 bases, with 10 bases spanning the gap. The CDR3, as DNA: TGTGCCAGCAGCATACAGGGATCTAATGAAAAACTGTTTTTT. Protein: CASSIQGSNEKLFF.

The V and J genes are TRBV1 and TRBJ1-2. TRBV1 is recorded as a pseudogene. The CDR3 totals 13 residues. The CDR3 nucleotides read TGCACCAGCAGCCAAGCCCCACTAGGGGGCTACACCTTC. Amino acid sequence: CTSSQAPLGGYTF.

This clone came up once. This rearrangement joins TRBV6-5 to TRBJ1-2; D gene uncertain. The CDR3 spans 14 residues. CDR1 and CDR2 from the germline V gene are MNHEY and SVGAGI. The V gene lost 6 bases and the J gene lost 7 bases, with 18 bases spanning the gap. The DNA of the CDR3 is TGTGCCAGCAGGAAACAAGCGGTGGTAGCTGGCTACACCTTC. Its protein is CASRKQAVVAGYTF.

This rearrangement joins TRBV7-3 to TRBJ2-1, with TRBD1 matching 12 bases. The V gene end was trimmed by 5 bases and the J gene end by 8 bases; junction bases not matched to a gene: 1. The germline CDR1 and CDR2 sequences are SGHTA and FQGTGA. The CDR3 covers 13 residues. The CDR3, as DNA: TGTGCCAGCAGCGGGACAGGGGGCGATGAGCAGTTCTTC. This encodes CASSGTGGDEQFF. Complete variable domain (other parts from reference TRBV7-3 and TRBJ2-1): GAGVSQTPSNKVTEKGKYVELRCDPISGHTALYWYRQSLGQGPEFLIYFQGTGAADDSGLPNDRFFAVRPEGSVSTLKIQRTERGDSAVYLCASSGTGGDEQFFGPGTRLTVL.

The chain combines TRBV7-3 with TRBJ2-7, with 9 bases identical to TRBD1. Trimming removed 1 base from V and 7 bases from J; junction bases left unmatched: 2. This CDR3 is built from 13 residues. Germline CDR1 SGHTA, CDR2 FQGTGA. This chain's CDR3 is CASSLMGQGEQYF. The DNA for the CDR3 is TGTGCCAGCAGCTTAATGGGACAGGGTGAGCAGTACTTC.

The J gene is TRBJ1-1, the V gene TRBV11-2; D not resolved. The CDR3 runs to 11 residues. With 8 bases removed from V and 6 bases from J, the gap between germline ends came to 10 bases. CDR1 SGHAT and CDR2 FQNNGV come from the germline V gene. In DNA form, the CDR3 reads TGTGCCAGCCGAGTGGGAGCTGAAGCTTTCTTT. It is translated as CASRVGAEAFF.